This T cell receptor (beta chain) was obtained from a study of early stage breast cancer tumors. The study, taken as a whole, reports: Tumor and normal breast were distinguished via blood comparison in 14 of 16 patients.

Unmatched junction bases numbered 4, after V lost 6 bases and J lost 0 bases. There are 14 residues in the CDR3. Germline V gene lookup returns CDR1 MNHNS and CDR2 SASEGT. TCRdb keeps only in-frame clones here, not all; method: immunoSEQ multiplex PCR. The sample has nearly 70,000 clones, 75% to 90% seen once. A word on this clone: The target antigen is unknown.

This chain links TRBV6-1 with TRBJ1-1, with 7 bases identical to TRBD1. The specimen was blood. The TCR originated in a person in their 40s with breast cancer. The CDR3 nucleotides read TGTGCCAGCAGCTTAACAGGGGTGAACACTGAAGCTTTCTTT. This translates into CASSLTGVNTEAFF.